This T cell receptor beta chain was sequenced for a study of blood T cell repertoires in COVID-19. Per the germline V gene, CDR1 is KGHDR and CDR2 is SFDVKD. V was trimmed by 5 bases and J by 1 base, leaving 11 bases between them. The CDR3 length is 15 residues. This clone was seen once. Per the original data handling: From reference gene primer amplification, estimates of nucleated cell counts were derived. Assay: immunoSEQ multiplex PCR; the TCRdb copy retains only in-frame clones and omits some. Clone size and the V and J calls come from that table; the DNA yielded D and trimming. Seen here are fewer than 60,000 clones, about 80% observed once, and the top ten hold 3.5%.

Source material: peripheral blood. This TCR was recovered from a man between 60 and 70 years old with acute or convalescent COVID-19. J is TRBJ1-3 and V is TRBV24-1; possible D gene TRBD1, 6 bases. CDR3 nucleotide sequence: TGTGCCACCAGTGGCGGGGGCAATTCTGGAAACACCATATATTTT. This encodes CATSGGGNSGNTIYF.